This T cell receptor beta chain was identified in a study of lung T cells in sarcoidosis with Löfgren's syndrome (dated by TCRdb to 2016 to 2017). Context from the whole study: Sarcoidosis was characterized as a granulomatous disease that mainly affects the lungs and features an accumulation of CD4+ T cells in bronchoalveolar lavage fluid. The repertoire analyses focused on Löfgren's syndrome patients.

Inclusive of the bounding cysteine and phenylalanine, the CDR3 is 14 residues long. Only the CDR3 DNA is retained, 42 bases long and in frame from the first base. The junction carries 9 bases between V and J, which are trimmed by 1 base and 4 bases respectively. CDR1 LGHDT and CDR2 YNNKEL are derived from the germline V gene (reference sequence). Overall study outcomes, separate from this receptor: Recognition of a sarcoidosis-associated antigen was only suggested, and the antigen itself remained putative and was not identified. CDR3 motifs in TRAV12-1 and TRBV2 were reported to be shared across several Lofgren's syndrome patients, which suggests public CD4+ TCR repertoires. In alphabeta pairing analysis, TRAV12-1 was found to pair preferentially with TRBV2, and CDR3 homology was shown by the resulting paired TCRs. Compared with control subjects, Lofgren's syndrome patients were reported to have TRAV12-1 and TRBV2 as the most expanded V gene segments.

This clonotype was seen a few times. Its antigen has not been determined. No clone much larger than this one lies a single base away; base qualities are absent. The run used an Illumina MiSeq. TCRdb cleaned the public reads at Q25 with fastp, built clones with MiXCR and kept in-frame beta chains. Rows are combined by CDR3 protein, so each entry shows the most common genes and DNA. In this sample the table shows some 65,000 distinct CDR3 sequences, roughly 20% of which occur a single time. About 2.5% of the sample goes to the ten largest clones. The rearranged segments are TRBV3-1 and TRBJ2-3; TRBD2 is a possible D gene, resting on 5 matching bases. The TCR comes from a human donor with sarcoidosis (Löfgren's syndrome or another form), or a control subject (not recorded which). Sequenced material: CD4+ T cells from PBMCs. The DNA is as follows: TGTGCCAGCAGCCAAGTAGTCGGGGCAGATACGCAGTATTTT. It translates as CASSQVVGADTQYF.